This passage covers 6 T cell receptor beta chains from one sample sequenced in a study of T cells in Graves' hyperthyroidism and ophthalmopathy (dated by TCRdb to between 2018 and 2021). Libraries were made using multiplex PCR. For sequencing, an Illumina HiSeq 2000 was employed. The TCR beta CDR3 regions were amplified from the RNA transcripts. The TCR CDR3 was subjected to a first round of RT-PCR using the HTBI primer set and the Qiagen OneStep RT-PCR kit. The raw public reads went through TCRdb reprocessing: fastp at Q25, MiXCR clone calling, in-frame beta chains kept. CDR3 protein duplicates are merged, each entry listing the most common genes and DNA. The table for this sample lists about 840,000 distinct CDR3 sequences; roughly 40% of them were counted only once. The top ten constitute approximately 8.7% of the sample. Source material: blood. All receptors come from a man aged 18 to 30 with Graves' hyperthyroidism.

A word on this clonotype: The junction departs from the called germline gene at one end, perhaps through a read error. The CDR3 coding sequence is TGTGCCAACAGCCCGGATCCGGGTGGCTACACCTTC. It specifies CANSPDPGGYTF. The rearrangement joins TRBV5-5 to TRBJ1-2, with no clear D. The CDR3 covers 12 residues. The germline V gene encodes CDR1 SGHKS and CDR2 YYEKEE (reference sequence).

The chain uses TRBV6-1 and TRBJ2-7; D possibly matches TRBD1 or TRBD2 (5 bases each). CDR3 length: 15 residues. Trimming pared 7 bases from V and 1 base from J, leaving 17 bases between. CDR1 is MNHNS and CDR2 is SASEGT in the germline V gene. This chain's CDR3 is CASTVGATPSYEQYF. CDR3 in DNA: TGTGCCAGCACCGTCGGGGCGACTCCATCCTACGAGCAGTACTTC.

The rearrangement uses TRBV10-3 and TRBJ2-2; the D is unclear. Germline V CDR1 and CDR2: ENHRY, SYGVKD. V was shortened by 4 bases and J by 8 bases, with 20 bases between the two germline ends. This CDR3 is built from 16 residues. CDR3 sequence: CAISASSPLRAGELFF. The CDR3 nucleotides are TGTGCCATCAGTGCCAGCAGCCCATTGCGAGCGGGGGAGCTGTTTTTT.

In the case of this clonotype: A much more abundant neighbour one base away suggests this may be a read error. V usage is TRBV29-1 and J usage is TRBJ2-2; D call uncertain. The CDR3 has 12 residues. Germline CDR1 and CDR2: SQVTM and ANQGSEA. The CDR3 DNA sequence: TGCACCCAGCTCGCGAGCACCGGGGAGCTGTTTTTT. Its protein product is CTQLASTGELFF.

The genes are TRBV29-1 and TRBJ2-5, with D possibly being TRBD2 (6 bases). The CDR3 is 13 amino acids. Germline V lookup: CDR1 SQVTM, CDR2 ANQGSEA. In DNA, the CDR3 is TGCAGTGACGGCGCGGGGCGGGTGAAGACCCAGTACTTC. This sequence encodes CSDGAGRVKTQYF.

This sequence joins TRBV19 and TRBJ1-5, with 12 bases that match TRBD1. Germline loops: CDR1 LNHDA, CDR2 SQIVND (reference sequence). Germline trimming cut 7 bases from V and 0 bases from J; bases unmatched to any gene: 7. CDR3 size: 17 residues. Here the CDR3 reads CASTGTGGPYSNQPQHF. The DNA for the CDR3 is TGTGCCAGTACCGGGACAGGGGGCCCATATAGCAATCAGCCCCAGCATTTT.